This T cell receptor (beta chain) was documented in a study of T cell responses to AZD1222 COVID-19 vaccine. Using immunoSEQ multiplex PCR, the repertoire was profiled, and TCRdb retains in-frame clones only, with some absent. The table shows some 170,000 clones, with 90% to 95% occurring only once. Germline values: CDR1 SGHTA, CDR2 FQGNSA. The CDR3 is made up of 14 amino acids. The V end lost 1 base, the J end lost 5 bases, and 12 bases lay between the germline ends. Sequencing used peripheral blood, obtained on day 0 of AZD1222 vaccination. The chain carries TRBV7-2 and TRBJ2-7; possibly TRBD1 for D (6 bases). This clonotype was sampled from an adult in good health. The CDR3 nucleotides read TGTGCCAGCAGCTTAGGGTACAGGGACCACGAGCAGTACTTC. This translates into CASSLGYRDHEQYF.